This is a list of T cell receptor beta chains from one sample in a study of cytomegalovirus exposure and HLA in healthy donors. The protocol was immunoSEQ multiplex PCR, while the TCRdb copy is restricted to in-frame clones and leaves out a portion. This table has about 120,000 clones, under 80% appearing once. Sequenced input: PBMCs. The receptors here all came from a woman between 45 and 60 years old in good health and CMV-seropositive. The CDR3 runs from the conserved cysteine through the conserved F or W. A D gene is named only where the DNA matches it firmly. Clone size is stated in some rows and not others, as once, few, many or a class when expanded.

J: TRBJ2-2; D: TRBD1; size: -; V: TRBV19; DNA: TGTGCCAGTAGGGGGACAGGGGACACCGGGGAGCTGTTTTTT; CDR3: CASRGTGDTGELFF
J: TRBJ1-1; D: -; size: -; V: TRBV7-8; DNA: TGTGCCAGCAGATTGGGGCAAGGCTTCACTGAAGCTTTCTTT; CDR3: CASRLGQGFTEAFF
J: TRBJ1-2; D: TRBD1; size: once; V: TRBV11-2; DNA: TGTGCCAGCAGCACGAGGACAGGGGGCTTGGGGGGCTACACCTTC; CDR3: CASSTRTGGLGGYTF
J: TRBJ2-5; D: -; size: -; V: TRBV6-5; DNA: TGTGCCAGCAAGGCCGGGATAACGGATAGAGAGACCCAGTACTTC; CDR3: CASKAGITDRETQYF
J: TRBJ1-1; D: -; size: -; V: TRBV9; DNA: TGTGCCAGCAGCGTAGTCGGGGTAGGAAACACTGAAGCTTTCTTT; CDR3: CASSVVGVGNTEAFF
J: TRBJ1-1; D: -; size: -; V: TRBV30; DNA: TGTGCCTGGAGTGTAGCCCGGGGTACAGTGAACACTGAAGCTTTCTTT; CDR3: CAWSVARGTVNTEAFF
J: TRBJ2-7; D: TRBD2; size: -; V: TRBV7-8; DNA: TGTGCCAGCAGCTTAGCTAGCGGGAGCTACGAGCAGTACTTC; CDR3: CASSLASGSYEQYF
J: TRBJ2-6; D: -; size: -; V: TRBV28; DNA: TGTGCCAGCAGTTCCACTGGGGCCAACGTCCTGACTTTC; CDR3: CASSSTGANVLTF
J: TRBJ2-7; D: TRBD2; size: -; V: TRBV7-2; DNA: TGTGCCAGCAGCTTATGGGCTGCCGGGACTAGCGCTTACGAGCAGTACTTC; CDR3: CASSLWAAGTSAYEQYF
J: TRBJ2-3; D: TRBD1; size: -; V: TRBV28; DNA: TGTGCCAGCAGCCAACCCGGGACAGGGGGCACTAGCACAGATACGCAGTATTTT; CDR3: CASSQPGTGGTSTDTQYF
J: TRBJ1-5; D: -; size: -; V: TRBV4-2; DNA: TGTGCCAGCAGCCAAGATCTAGTACAGGGAGGCAATCAGCCCCAGCATTTT; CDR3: CASSQDLVQGGNQPQHF
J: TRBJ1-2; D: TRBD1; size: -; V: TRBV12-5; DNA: TGTGCTAGTGGTTTGGAATTACGGGACAGGGCCCAGCTGAATGGCTACACCTTC; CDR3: CASGLELRDRAQLNGYTF
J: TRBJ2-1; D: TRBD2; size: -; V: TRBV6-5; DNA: TGTGCCAGCAGGGCAGCGGGGCGAATGAGCAATGAGCAGTTCTTC; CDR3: CASRAAGRMSNEQFF
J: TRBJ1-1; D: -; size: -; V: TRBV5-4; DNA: TGTGCCAGCAGCTTAACAGGGAAGGGGTACACTGAAGCTTTCTTT; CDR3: CASSLTGKGYTEAFF
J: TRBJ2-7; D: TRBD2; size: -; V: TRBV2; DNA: TGTGCCAGCAGCCCCGGGACTATGCCCGAGCAGTACTTC; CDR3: CASSPGTMPEQYF
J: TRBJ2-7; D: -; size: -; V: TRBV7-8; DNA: TGTGCCAGCAGCTTAGGTATCGCCGGAGACTCCTACGAGCAGTACTTC; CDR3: CASSLGIAGDSYEQYF
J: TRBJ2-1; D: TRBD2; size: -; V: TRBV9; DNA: TGTGCCAGCAGCAGGGGAGGGCACAGCTCCTACAATGAGCAGTTCTTC; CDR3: CASSRGGHSSYNEQFF
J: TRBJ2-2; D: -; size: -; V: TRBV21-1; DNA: TGTGCCAGCAGCAATTCCCCGTTAGCGGGGAAAGACACCGGGGAGCTGTTTTTT; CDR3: CASSNSPLAGKDTGELFF
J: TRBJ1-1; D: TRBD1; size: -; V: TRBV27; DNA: TGTGCCAGCAGTCCCCGACAGGGGGCGGGCACTGAAGCTTTCTTT; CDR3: CASSPRQGAGTEAFF
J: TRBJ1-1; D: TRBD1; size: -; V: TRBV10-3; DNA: TGTGCCATCAGTGCCGGGACAGGGGAAGCTTTCTTT; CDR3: CAISAGTGEAFF
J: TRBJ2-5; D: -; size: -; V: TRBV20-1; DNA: TGCAGTGCTCCAAAAGGAGCGTCCCAGTACTTC; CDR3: CSAPKGASQYF
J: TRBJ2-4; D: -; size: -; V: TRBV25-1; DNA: TGTGCCAGCAGTGATGATTTGGGGCTAGCCAAAAACATTCAGTACTTC; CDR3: CASSDDLGLAKNIQYF
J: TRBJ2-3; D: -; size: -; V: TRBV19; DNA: TGTGCCAGTAGTATAGGACACAGCACAGATACGCAGTATTTT; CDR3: CASSIGHSTDTQYF
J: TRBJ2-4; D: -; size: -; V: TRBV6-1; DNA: TGTGCCAGCCTACTCAGGGGGGAGGAGGTCATTCAGTACTTC; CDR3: CASLLRGEEVIQYF
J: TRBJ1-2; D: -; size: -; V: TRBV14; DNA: TGTGCCAGCAGCCGCCTTGACGGGACTGCCAGTGGACCCGGCTACACCTTC; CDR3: CASSRLDGTASGPGYTF
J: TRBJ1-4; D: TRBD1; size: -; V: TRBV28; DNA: TGTGCCAGCAGTACTACGACAGGGAAGGGAACTAATGAAAAACTGTTTTTT; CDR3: CASSTTTGKGTNEKLFF
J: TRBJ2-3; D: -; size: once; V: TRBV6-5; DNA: TGTGCCAGCAGTTCTGTCTTCACAGATACGCAGTATTTT; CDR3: CASSSVFTDTQYF
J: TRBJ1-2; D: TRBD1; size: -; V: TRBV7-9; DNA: TGTGCCAGCAGCTTACAGGGGGGCTATGGCTACACCTTC; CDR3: CASSLQGGYGYTF
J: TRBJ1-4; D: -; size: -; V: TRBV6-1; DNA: TGTGCCAGCAGTGCAAGCGACACAGGGCGTCTTAATGAAAAACTGTTTTTT; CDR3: CASSASDTGRLNEKLFF
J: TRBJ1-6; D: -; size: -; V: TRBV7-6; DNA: TGTGCCAGCAGCTTAGGGACAGCAACTTATAATTCACCCCTCCACTTT; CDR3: CASSLGTATYNSPLHF
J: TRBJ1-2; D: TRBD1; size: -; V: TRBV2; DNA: TGTGCCAGCAGGGGACAGGCCTATGGCTACACCTTC; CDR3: CASRGQAYGYTF
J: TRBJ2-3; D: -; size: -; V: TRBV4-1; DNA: TGCGCCAGCAGCATTAGTAACACAGATACGCAGTATTTT; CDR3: CASSISNTDTQYF
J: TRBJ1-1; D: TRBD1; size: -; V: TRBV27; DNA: TGTGCCAGCAGTTCTAACCCATACAGGGGTACCGAAGCTTTCTTT; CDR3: CASSSNPYRGTEAFF
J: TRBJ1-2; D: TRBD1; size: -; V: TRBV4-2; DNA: TGTGCCAGCAGCCAAGCAGGGACAGGGGTGGACTATGGCTACACCTTC; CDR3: CASSQAGTGVDYGYTF
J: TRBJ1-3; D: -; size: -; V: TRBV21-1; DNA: TGTGCCAGCAGCCCCAAGGCGGGGAACACCATATATTTT; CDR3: CASSPKAGNTIYF
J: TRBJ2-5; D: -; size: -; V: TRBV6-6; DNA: TGTGCCAGCAGTTACCGGCGGGAAGGAGAGACCCAGTACTTC; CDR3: CASSYRREGETQYF
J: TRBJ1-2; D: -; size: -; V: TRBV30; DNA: TGTGCCTGGAGTGCCCAATCCCAGGGAACGCATGGCTACACCTTC; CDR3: CAWSAQSQGTHGYTF
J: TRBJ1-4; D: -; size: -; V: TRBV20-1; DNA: TGCAGTGCGACGGCCGGAGCGACGCTGTTTTTT; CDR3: CSATAGATLFF
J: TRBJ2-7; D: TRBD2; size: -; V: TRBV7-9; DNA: TGTGCCAGCAGCTTAGGGGAGGGAGAGCAGTACTTC; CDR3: CASSLGEGEQYF
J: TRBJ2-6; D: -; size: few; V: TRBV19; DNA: TGTGCCAGTAACGCATTTGGAGGGGGCCCGTCTGGGGCCAACGTCCTGACTTTC; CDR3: CASNAFGGGPSGANVLTF
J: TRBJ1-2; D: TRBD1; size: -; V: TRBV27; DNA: TGTGCCAGCAGTTTCACAGGGGGCGGGAATGGCTACACCTTC; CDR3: CASSFTGGGNGYTF
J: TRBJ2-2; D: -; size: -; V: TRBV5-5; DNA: TGTGCCAGCAGCTTGGTACCCGGGACTTTCGGGGAGCTGTTTTTT; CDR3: CASSLVPGTFGELFF
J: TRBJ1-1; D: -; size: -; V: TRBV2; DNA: TGTGCCAGCAGTGCTGGGGCAGCTCTGGCGGCTTTCTTT; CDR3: CASSAGAALAAFF
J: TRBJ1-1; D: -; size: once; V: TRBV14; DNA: TGTGCCAGCAGCCGATCAGGGTTAACTGAAGCTTTCTTT; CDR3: CASSRSGLTEAFF
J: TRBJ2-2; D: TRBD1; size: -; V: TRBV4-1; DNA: TGCGCCAGCAGCCGAACCCCCGGGACAGGGGGACCTCAGAACACCGGGGAGCTGTTTTTT; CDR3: CASSRTPGTGGPQNTGELFF
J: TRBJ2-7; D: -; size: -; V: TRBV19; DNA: TGTGCCAGTAGTATACAGGTCAGCTACGAGCAGTACTTC; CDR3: CASSIQVSYEQYF
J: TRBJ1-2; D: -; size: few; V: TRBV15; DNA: TGTGCCACCAGCAGAGACCCAGGGGCTAACTATGGCTACACCTTC; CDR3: CATSRDPGANYGYTF
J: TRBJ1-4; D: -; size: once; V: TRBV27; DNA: TGTGCCAGCAGTGTAAGACAGAATGAAAAACTGTTTTTT; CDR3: CASSVRQNEKLFF
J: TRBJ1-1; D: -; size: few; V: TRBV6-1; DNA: TGTGCCAGCAGTGAATCAGTGAACACTGAAGCTTTCTTT; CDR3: CASSESVNTEAFF
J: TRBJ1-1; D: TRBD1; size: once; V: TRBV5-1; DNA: TGCGCCAGCAGCTTGTTTGGGGACAGGGTCATGAACACTGAAGCTTTCTTT; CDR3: CASSLFGDRVMNTEAFF
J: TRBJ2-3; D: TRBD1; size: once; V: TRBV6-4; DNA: TGTGCCAGCAGTCAGCAGGGGGGCACAGATACGCAGTATTTT; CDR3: CASSQQGGTDTQYF
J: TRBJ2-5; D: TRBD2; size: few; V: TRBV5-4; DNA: TGTGCCAGCAGCCCTAGCGGGGGTTACCAAGAGACCCAGTACTTC; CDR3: CASSPSGGYQETQYF
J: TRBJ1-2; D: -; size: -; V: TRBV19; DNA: TGTGCCAGTAGTACAGAGACAGCTCTCTATGGCTACACCTTC; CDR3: CASSTETALYGYTF
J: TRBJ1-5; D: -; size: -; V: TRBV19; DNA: TGTGCCAGTACCTCCCGTGGGGGGGCCCAGCATTTT; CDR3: CASTSRGGAQHF
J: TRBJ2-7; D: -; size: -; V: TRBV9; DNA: TGTGCCAGCAGCGTAGGCAGCGGGCCTGCCGGCGAGCAGTACTTC; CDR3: CASSVGSGPAGEQYF